The present TCR beta chain was sequenced within a study of T cells in Graves' hyperthyroidism and ophthalmopathy. Patients showing uncontrolled infection, other autoimmune disease, pregnancy or lactation were ineligible. The diagnoses drew upon clinical symptoms, serum thyroxine and TRAb, thyroid ultrasound and orbital computed tomography. This clonotype was seen a handful of times. RNA transcripts yielded amplified TCR beta CDR3 regions. With the HTBI primer set, the TCR CDR3 went through a first round of RT-PCR. TCRdb analysed the multiplex PCR reads with MiXCR anew, one entry per CDR3 protein. The data hold roughly 500,000 distinct CDR3 sequences, with around 24% observed a single time. The germline V and J ends were trimmed by 1 base and 0 bases, with 13 bases remaining between them. Germline V gene lookup returns CDR1 DFQATT and CDR2 SNEGSKA (reference sequence). This CDR3 comprises 16 residues.

The TCR comes from a woman aged 25 to 39 with Graves' ophthalmopathy. Sequenced: blood. The V gene is TRBV20-1, the J gene TRBJ1-3, with D possibly matching TRBD1 (5 bases). The CDR3 is CSARARGDSSGNTIYF. For the CDR3, the DNA is TGCAGTGCTAGAGCGAGAGGGGATAGCTCTGGAAACACCATATATTTT.